This T cell receptor beta chain came from a study of blood T cell repertoires in COVID-19. As for the study in general: T cells, B-cell-depleted T cells, or PBMCs provided the cDNA or gDNA that served as material.

Clones were sequenced by immunoSEQ multiplex PCR, and TCRdb holds only the in-frame ones, with some missing. Of some 56,000 clones detected, 85% to 90% appear once; the ten largest clones hold about 6.8%. This CDR3 is 15 amino acids long. Germline assignment: CDR1 SGHDT and CDR2 YYEEEE. The V end lost 2 bases, the J end lost 0 bases, and 9 bases lay between the germline ends. The Seattle patients, enrolled during active infection, were followed longitudinally. The origin of this receptor is a woman between 55 and 75 years old with COVID-19, enrolled during active disease. The sequencing sample was made of peripheral blood. V and J are TRBV5-6 and TRBJ1-3; D not certain. The CDR3 sequence: CASSLGRGSGNTIYF. The CDR3 DNA reads TGTGCCAGCAGCTTAGGACGGGGCTCTGGAAACACCATATATTTT.